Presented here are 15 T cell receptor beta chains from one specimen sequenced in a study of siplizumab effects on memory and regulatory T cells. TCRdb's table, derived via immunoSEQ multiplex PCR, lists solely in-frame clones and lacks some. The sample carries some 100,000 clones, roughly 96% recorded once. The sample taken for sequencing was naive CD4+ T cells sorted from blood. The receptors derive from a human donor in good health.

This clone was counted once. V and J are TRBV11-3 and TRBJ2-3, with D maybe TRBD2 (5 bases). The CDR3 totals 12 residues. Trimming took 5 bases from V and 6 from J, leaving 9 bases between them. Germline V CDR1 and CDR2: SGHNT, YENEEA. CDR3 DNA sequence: TGTGCCAGCAGCCCTACGGGGGATACGCAGTATTTT. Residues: CASSPTGDTQYF.

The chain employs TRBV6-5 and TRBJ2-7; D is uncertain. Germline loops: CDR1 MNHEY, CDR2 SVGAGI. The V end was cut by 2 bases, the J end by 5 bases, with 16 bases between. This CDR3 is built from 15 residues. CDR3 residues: CASSYKLVSFNEQYF. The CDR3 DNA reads TGTGCCAGCAGTTACAAGCTAGTGTCTTTCAACGAGCAGTACTTC.

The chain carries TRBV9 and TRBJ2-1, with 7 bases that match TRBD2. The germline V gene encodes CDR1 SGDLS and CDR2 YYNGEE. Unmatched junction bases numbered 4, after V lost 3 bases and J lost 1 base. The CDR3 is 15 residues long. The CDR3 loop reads CASSGTSVSYNEQFF. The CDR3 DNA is TGTGCCAGCAGCGGAACTAGCGTTTCCTACAATGAGCAGTTCTTC.

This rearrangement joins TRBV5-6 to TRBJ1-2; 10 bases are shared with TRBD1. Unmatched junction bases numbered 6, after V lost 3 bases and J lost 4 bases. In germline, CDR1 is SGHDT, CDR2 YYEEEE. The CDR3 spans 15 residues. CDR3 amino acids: CASSSSGTGVYGYTF. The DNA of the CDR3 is TGTGCCAGCAGCTCCTCCGGGACAGGGGTCTATGGCTACACCTTC.

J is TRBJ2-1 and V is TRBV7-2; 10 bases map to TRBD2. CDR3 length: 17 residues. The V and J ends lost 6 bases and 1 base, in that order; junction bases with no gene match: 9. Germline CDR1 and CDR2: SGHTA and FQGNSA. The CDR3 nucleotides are TGTGCCAGCAGGACAGCTAGCGGGGGCCATTCCTACAATGAGCAGTTCTTC. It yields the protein CASRTASGGHSYNEQFF.

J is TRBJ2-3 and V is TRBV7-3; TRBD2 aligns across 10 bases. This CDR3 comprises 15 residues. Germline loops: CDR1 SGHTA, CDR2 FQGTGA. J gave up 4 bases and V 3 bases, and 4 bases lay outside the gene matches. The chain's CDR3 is CASSFSGGRPDTQYF. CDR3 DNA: TGTGCCAGCAGCTTTAGCGGGGGGAGGCCAGATACGCAGTATTTT.

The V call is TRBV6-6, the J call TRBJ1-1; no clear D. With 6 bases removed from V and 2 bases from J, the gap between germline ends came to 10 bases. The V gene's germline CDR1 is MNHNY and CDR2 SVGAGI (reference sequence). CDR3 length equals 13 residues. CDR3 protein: CASSPWENTEAFF. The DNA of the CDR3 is TGTGCCAGCAGCCCCTGGGAAAACACTGAAGCTTTCTTT.

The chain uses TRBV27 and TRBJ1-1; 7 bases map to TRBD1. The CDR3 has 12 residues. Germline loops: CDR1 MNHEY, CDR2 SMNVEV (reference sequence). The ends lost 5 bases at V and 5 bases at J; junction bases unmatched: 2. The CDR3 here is CASSDRATEAFF. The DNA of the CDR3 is TGTGCCAGCAGTGACAGGGCTACTGAAGCTTTCTTT.

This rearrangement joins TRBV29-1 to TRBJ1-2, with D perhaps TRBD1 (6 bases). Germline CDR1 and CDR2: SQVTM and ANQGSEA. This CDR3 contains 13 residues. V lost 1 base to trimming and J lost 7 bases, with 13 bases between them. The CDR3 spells CSVEGARGGGYTF. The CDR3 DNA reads TGCAGCGTTGAAGGGGCCAGGGGCGGTGGCTACACCTTC.

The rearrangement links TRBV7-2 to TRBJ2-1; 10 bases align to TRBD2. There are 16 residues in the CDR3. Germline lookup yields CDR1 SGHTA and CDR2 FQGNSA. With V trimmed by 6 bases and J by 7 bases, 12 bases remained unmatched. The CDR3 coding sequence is TGTGCCAGCAGGACCCAGGCGGGACTAGCGAATAATGAGCAGTTCTTC. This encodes CASRTQAGLANNEQFF.

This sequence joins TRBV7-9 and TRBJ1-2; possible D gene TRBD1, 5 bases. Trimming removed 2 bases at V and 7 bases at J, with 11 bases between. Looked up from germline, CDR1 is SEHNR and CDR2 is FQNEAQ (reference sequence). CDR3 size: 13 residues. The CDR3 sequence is CASSLSGTLGYTF. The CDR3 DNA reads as TGTGCCAGCAGCTTATCCGGGACCCTTGGCTACACCTTC.

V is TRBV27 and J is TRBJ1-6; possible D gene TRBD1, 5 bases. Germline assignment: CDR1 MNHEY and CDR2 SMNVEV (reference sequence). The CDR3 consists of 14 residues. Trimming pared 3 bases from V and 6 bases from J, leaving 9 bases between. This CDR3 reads CASSLRGFNSPLHF. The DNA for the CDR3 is TGTGCCAGCAGTTTGAGGGGATTTAATTCACCCCTCCACTTT.

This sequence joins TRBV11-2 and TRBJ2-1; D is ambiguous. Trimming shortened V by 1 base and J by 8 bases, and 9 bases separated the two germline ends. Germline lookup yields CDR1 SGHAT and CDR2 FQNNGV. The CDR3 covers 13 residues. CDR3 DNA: TGTGCCAGCAGCTTAGGCGTGACGTATGAGCAGTTCTTC. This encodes CASSLGVTYEQFF. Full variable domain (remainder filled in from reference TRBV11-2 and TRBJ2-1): EAGVAQSPRYKIIEKRQSVAFWCNPISGHATLYWYQQILGQGPKLLIQFQNNGVVDDSQLPKDRFSAERLKGVDSTLKIQPAKLEDSAVYLCASSLGVTYEQFFGPGTRLTVL.

CDR3 in amino acids: CASSLASGLAETQYF. CDR3 DNA sequence: TGTGCCAGCAGCTTAGCGTCGGGACTAGCGGAGACCCAGTACTTC. The chain couples TRBV7-9 to TRBJ2-5; 10 bases are a match to TRBD2. CDR1 is SEHNR, CDR2 FQNEAQ, per germline (reference sequence). This CDR3 region has 15 residues. V shed 0 bases and J 5 bases; nucleotides not matched to a gene: 3.

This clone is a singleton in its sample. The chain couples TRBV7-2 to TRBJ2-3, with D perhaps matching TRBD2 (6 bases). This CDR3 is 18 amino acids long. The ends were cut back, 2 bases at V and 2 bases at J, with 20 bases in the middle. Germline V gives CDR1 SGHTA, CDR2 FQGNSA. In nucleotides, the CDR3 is TGTGCCAGCAGCTTATCAGGTGGAGGGAGCCCTTCCACAGATACGCAGTATTTT. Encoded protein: CASSLSGGGSPSTDTQYF. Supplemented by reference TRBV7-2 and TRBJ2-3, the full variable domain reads GAGVSQSPSNKVTEKGKDVELRCDPISGHTALYWYRQSLGQGLEFLIYFQGNSAPDKSGLPSDRFSAERTGGSVSTLTIQRTQQEDSAVYLCASSLSGGGSPSTDTQYFGPGTRLTVL.